This T cell receptor (beta chain) was documented in a study of T cells in tuberculosis. Study-wide results and caveats: Selection depended on which cryopreserved specimens were available. Smaller distances to GMM-specific TCRs suggested their expansion in active tuberculosis.

Assay used: immunoSEQ multiplex PCR; TCRdb lists only in-frame clones, some missing. The data contain about 34,000 clones, 93% of them singletons. The V segment lost 6 bases and the J segment 4 bases; nucleotides outside the gene matches: 10. Germline CDR1 reads WSHSY; CDR2 reads SAAADI. The CDR3 consists of 15 residues. Remarks on this clone: Its target is unknown.

The time point here: new active TB diagnosis, blood taken before or within 7 days of starting treatment. On average about 92,000 T cells per donor were immunosequenced. This sequence joins TRBV10-2 and TRBJ1-1; 8 nucleotides agree with TRBD1. This sequence originates from an adult with tuberculosis. The sequences come from PBMCs, collected at tuberculosis diagnosis. The CDR3 bases are TGCGCCAGCAGGACGGACAGGGACTTGAGCACTGAAGCTTTCTTT. Encoded protein: CASRTDRDLSTEAFF.